These T cell receptor beta chains were read from a single sample in a study of a mutant IDH1 vaccine in newly diagnosed glioma. Using immunoSEQ multiplex PCR, the repertoire was profiled, and TCRdb retains in-frame clones only, with some absent. The table includes around 76,000 clones, 85% detected once. These receptors are not linked to any known antigen. The input for sequencing was PBMCs, taken from a glioma patient whose treatment included an IDH1 peptide vaccine. These TCRs come from a woman in her fifties or sixties with glioma. Each CDR3 is given with its conserved first and last residue. A D gene is named only where the DNA matches it firmly. Not all rows give a size; the values are once, few, many and, for expanded clones, a class.

CDR3	DNA	size	V	D	J
CASSPKDGSYNEQFF	TGTGCCAGCTCACCCAAGGACGGCTCCTACAATGAGCAGTTCTTC	NA	TRBV18	NA	TRBJ2-1
CASSVEAGTYSYEQYF	TGTGCCAGCAGCGTAGAGGCAGGGACTTACTCCTACGAGCAGTACTTC	once	TRBV9	NA	TRBJ2-7
CASSPGTVDQPQHF	TGTGCCAGCTCCCCCGGGACAGTGGATCAGCCCCAGCATTTT	NA	TRBV18	TRBD1	TRBJ1-5
CASSVEQESDQYF	TGTGCCAGCAGTGTAGAACAGGAATCGGACCAGTACTTC	NA	TRBV2	NA	TRBJ2-5
CARPTSEQYF	TGTGCCAGACCGACATCCGAGCAGTACTTC	NA	TRBV27	NA	TRBJ2-7
CASSDPLGTGRLTGELFF	TGTGCCAGCAGCGACCCACTAGGCACGGGGCGATTGACCGGGGAGCTGTTTTTT	NA	TRBV5-4	NA	TRBJ2-2
CASSLSGAGANVLTF	TGTGCCAGCAGCTTGTCAGGGGCGGGGGCCAACGTCCTGACTTTC	NA	TRBV5-5	NA	TRBJ2-6
CASSLSGVRETQYF	TGTGCCAGCAGTTTATCAGGGGTCAGGGAGACCCAGTACTTC	NA	TRBV27	NA	TRBJ2-5
CASRPGTVNTEAFF	TGTGCCAGCAGACCCGGGACGGTGAACACTGAAGCTTTCTTT	NA	TRBV6-6	NA	TRBJ1-1
CASSDPRGGPSGRAVKETQYF	TGTGCCAGCAGCGATCCCCGAGGGGGACCTAGCGGGAGGGCCGTAAAAGAGACCCAGTACTTC	NA	TRBV2	TRBD2	TRBJ2-5
CASTYRGLRVTDTQYF	TGCGCCAGCACCTACAGGGGGCTCCGGGTAACAGATACGCAGTATTTT	NA	TRBV5-1	TRBD1	TRBJ2-3
CATSRGLASYNEQFF	TGTGCCACCAGCAGAGGGCTAGCGTCATACAATGAGCAGTTCTTC	NA	TRBV15	NA	TRBJ2-1
CASSVTGQNTEAFF	TGTGCCAGCAGCGTAACAGGGCAGAACACTGAAGCTTTCTTT	few	TRBV9	NA	TRBJ1-1
CASSLPNPGTGFNEQYF	TGTGCCAGCAGTTTACCCAATCCCGGGACAGGGTTCAACGAGCAGTACTTC	NA	TRBV28	TRBD1	TRBJ2-7
CASSVETTNEKLFF	TGTGCCAGCAGCGTCGAGACAACTAATGAAAAACTGTTTTTT	NA	TRBV5-4	NA	TRBJ1-4
CASSYSGNTIYF	TGTGCCAGCAGTTACTCTGGAAACACCATATATTTT	few	TRBV6-6	NA	TRBJ1-3
CASRIDRGAYNEQFF	TGTGCCAGCAGAATCGACAGGGGGGCGTACAATGAGCAGTTCTTC	NA	TRBV27	TRBD1	TRBJ2-1
CASSQDLRSDSGANVLTF	TGTGCCAGCAGCCAAGATCTGAGGAGTGACTCTGGAGCCAACGTCCTGACTTTC	once	TRBV4-2	NA	TRBJ2-6
CASSDYEQYF	TGTGCCAGCAGCGACTACGAGCAGTACTTC	NA	TRBV6-6	NA	TRBJ2-7
CASSLEGGIPYEQYF	TGTGCCAGCAGCTTGGAGGGCGGGATCCCCTACGAGCAGTACTTC	NA	TRBV5-6	NA	TRBJ2-7
CASSLTARGEETQYF	TGTGCCAGCAGCTTAACAGCGCGGGGGGAAGAGACCCAGTACTTC	NA	TRBV7-3	TRBD2	TRBJ2-5
CASTPGGRLTSGALTDTQYF	TGTGCCAGCACCCCAGGCGGTCGTCTAACAAGCGGCGCTCTCACAGATACGCAGTATTTT	NA	TRBV5-4	NA	TRBJ2-3